This T cell receptor beta chain was obtained from a study of cytomegalovirus exposure and HLA in healthy donors. Findings of the study overall: In a later analysis, across HLA loci, associated TCR counts were highest for DRB1, lowest for HLA-C. Productive rates of about 87% or about 30% were seen for most TCR beta V segments in an earlier analysis. Presence/absence analysis assumed near-uniform sequencing depth across donors.

Germline V CDR1 and CDR2: MGHRA, YSYEKL. Trimming took 3 bases from V and 0 from J; bases not matched to a gene: 6. CDR3 length equals 17 residues. For this clone: The antigen is not known.

The PCR was carried out with 60 Vbeta primers and 13 Jbeta primers. TCRdb's copy holds only in-frame clones and misses some; the assay was immunoSEQ multiplex PCR. This sample's table reports 150,000 to 200,000 clones. Sequencing was carried out using PBMCs. The source of this sequence is a woman aged 18-35 years in good health and CMV-seropositive. The J gene is TRBJ1-3, the V gene TRBV4-1; 9 nucleotides match TRBD1. CDR3 DNA: TGCGCCAGCAGCCAGATGGGGACAGGGAACTCTGGAAACACCATATATTTT. It specifies CASSQMGTGNSGNTIYF.